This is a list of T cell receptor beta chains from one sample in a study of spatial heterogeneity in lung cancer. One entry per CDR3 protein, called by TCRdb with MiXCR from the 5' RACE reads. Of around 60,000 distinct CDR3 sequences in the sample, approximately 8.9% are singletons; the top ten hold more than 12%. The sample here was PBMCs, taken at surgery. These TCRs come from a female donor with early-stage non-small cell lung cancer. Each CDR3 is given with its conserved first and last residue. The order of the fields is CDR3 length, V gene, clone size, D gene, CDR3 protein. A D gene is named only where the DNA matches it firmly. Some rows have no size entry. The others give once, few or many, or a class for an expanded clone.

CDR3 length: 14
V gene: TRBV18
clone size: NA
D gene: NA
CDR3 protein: CASSPTAMNTEAFF

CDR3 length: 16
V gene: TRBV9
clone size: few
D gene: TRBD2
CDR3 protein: CASSVERGGFGDTQYF

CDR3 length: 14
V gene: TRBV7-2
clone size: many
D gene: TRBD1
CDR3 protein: CASSQDRGPQPQHF

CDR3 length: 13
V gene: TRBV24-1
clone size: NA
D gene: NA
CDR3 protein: CATSGSRDTEAFF

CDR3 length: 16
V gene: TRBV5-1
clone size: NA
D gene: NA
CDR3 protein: CASSLERDPGPDTQYF

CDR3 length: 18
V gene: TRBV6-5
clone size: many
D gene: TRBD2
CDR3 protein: CASSQDTRLAGGPYEQFF

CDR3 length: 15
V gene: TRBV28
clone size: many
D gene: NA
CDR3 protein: CASLEHGRMNTEAFF

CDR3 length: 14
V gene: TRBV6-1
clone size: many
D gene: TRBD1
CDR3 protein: CASKGAPNTGELFF

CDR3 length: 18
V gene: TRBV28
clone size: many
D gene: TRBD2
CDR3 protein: CASSLYYGLAGGSYEQYF

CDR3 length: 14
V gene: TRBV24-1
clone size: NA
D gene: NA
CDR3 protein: CATSDPGTRQPQHF

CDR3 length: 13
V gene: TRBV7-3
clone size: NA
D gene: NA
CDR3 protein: CASSLSPVTEAFF

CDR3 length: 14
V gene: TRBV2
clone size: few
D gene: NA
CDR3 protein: CACSKDAAYQPQHF

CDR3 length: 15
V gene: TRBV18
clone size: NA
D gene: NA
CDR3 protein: CASSPDSGSGNTIYF

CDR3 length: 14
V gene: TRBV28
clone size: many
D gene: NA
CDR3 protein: CASSFGRSTDTQYF

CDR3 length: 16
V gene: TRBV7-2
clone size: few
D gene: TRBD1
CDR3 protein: CASRGSGQAYNSPLHF

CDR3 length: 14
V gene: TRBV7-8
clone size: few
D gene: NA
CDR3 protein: CASSLVDMNTEAFF

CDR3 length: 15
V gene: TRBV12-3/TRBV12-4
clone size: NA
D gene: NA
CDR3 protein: CASSLPRTKSGELFF

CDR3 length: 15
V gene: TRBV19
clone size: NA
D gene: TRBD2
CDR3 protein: CASSSTSGSSYEQYF